This TCR beta chain originates from a study of blood T cell repertoires in COVID-19. Overall study context: T cells, B-cell-depleted T cells, or PBMCs supplied cDNA or gDNA.

Produced via immunoSEQ multiplex PCR; TCRdb's table is partial and in-frame only. The sample consists of some 70,000 clones, 80% to 90% of them appearing once. The origin of this receptor is a human donor in a cohort sampled during active COVID-19. Material: peripheral blood.

Written as DNA, the CDR3 is TGTGCCAGCAGTTGGACTTTGGGGGCGGTCTTCTACGAGCAGTACTTC. Encoded protein: CASSWTLGAVFYEQYF. J is TRBJ2-7 and V is TRBV6-2 or TRBV6-3; D possibly corresponds to TRBD1 (6 bases). The CDR3 sequence is 16 residues long. V shed 4 bases and J shed 3 bases, with 19 bases lying between them. Germline V gives CDR1 MNHEY, CDR2 SVGEGT.